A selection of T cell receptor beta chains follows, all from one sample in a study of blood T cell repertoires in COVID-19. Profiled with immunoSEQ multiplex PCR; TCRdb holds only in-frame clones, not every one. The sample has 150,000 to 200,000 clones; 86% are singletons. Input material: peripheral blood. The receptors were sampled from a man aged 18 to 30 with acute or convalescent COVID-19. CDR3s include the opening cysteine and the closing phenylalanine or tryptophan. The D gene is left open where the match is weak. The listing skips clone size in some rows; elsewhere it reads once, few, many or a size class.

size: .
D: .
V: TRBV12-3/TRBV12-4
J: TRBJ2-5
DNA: TGTGCCAGCAGTATTGGGGCCGGAGAGACCCAGTACTTC
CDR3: CASSIGAGETQYF

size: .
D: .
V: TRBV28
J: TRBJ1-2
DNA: TGTGCCAGCAGCTTCAACAGGGTTGGGTATGGCTACACCTTC
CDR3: CASSFNRVGYGYTF

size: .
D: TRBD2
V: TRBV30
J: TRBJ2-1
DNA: TGTGCCTGGAGTGTACGACTAGCTGGTGAGCAGTTCTTC
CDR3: CAWSVRLAGEQFF

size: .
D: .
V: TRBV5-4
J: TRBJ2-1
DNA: TGTGCCAGCAGCTTGGCTGTCGACAGATACAATGAGCAGTTCTTC
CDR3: CASSLAVDRYNEQFF

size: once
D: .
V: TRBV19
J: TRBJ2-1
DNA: TGTGCCAGTAGTATAGACAGGGCCCCCTACAATGAGCAGTTCTTC
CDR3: CASSIDRAPYNEQFF

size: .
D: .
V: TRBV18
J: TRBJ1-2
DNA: TGTGCCAGCTCACCGGGACTTTCATATGGCTACACCTTC
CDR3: CASSPGLSYGYTF

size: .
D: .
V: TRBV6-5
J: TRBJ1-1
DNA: TGTGCCAGCAGGGACAGCCCGGAGGAAGCTTTCTTT
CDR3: CASRDSPEEAFF

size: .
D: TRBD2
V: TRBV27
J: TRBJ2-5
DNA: TGTGCCAGCAGTCCCCTCGGGGGGGAAGAGACCCAGTACTTC
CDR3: CASSPLGGEETQYF

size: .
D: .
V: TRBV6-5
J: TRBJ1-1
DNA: TGTGCCAGCAGCGAGGCGGAAACTGAAGCTTTCTTT
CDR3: CASSEAETEAFF

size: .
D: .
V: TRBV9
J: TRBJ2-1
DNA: TGTGCCAGCAGCGTAGGGCAGGGCGCCTACAATGAGCAGTTCTTC
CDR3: CASSVGQGAYNEQFF

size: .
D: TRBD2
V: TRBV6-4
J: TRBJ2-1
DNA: TGTGCCAGCAGTGAGTCTCTAGCGGGGGCCAGGCAGTTCTTC
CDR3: CASSESLAGARQFF

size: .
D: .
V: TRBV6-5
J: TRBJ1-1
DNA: TGTGCCAGCAGCCACCGGGTTCCGAACACTGAAGCTTTCTTT
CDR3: CASSHRVPNTEAFF

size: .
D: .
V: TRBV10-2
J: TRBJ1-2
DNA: TGCGCCAGCAGTGACGAGGTGAGGGCTGGGGGCTACACCTTC
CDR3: CASSDEVRAGGYTF

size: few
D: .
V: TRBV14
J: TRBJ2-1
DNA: TGTGCCAGCAGCCAAGTCAGGGAAGGGGTCAATGAGCAGTTCTTC
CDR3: CASSQVREGVNEQFF

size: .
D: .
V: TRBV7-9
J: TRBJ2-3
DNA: TGTGCCAGCAGCTTAATGGGCAGGGATACAGATACGCAGTATTTT
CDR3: CASSLMGRDTDTQYF

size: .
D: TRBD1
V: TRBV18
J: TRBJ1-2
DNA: TGTGCCAGCTCACCCCTGACAGGGGATGGCTACACCTTC
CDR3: CASSPLTGDGYTF

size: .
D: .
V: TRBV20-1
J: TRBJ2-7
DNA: TGCAGTGCTAGGAGCTCCTACGAGCAGTACTTC
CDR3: CSARSSYEQYF

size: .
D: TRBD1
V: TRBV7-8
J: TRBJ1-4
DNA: TGTGCCAGCAGCTTAGTGGGGACAGGGCGTAAAAAACTGTTTTTT
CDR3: CASSLVGTGRKKLFF

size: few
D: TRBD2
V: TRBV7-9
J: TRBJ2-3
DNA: TGTGCCAGCAGCTTAGCGTCCCTAGCGGGGGGGACTAGCACAGATACGCAGTATTTT
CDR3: CASSLASLAGGTSTDTQYF

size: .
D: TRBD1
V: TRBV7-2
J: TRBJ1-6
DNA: TGTGCCAGCAGCGCCCGGGACAGCGGTATTTCACCCCTCCACTTT
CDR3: CASSARDSGISPLHF

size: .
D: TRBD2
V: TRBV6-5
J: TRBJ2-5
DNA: TGTGCCAGCAACTTAGCGGGGGGGCCAGGAGAGACCCAGTACTTC
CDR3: CASNLAGGPGETQYF

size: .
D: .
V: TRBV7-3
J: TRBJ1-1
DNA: TGTGCCAGCAGCTCCGACAGGAACACTGAAGCTTTCTTT
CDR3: CASSSDRNTEAFF

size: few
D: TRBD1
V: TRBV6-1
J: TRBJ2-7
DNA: TGTGCCAGCAGTGATCTGGGACAGGGAGGCTACGAGCAGTACTTC
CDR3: CASSDLGQGGYEQYF

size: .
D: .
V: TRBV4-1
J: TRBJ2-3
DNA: TGCGCCAGCAGCCAAGTGATCCAGGGCCGAGGCACGCAGTATTTT
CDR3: CASSQVIQGRGTQYF

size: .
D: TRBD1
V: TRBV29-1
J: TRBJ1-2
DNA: TGCAGCGTTTCCGGGACAGGGGCCAGCTACACCTTC
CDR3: CSVSGTGASYTF

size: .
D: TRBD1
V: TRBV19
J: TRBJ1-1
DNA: TGTGCCAGTAGTATCGACAGGGGGACGGGCACTGAAGCTTTCTTT
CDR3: CASSIDRGTGTEAFF

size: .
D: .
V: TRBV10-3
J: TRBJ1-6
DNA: TGTGCCATCAGTGAGTCTTACGGGGGTACTTCACCCCTCCACTTT
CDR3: CAISESYGGTSPLHF

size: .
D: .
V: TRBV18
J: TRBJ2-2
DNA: TGTGCCAGCTCCCCGGACACTTCTACCGGGGAGCTGTTTTTT
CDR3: CASSPDTSTGELFF

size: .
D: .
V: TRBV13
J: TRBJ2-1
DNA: TGTGCCAGCAGCTTACCTGTCGAGACTAGGCAGTTCTTC
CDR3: CASSLPVETRQFF